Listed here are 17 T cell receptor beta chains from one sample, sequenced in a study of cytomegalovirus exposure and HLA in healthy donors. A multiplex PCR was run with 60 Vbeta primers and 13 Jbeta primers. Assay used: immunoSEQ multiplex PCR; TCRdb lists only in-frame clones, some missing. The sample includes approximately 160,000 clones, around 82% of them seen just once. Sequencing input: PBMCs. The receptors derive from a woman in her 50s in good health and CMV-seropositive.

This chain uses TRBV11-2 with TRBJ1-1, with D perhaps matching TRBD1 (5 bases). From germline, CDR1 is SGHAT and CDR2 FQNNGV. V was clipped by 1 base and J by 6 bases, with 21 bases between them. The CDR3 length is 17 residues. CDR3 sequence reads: CASSLAFVRGTRAEAFF. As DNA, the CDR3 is TGTGCCAGCAGCTTAGCTTTTGTTCGGGGGACTCGGGCTGAAGCTTTCTTT.

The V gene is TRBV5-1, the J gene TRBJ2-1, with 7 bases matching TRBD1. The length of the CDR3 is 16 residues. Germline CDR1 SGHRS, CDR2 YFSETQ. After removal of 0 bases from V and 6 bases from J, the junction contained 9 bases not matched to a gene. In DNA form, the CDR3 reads TGCGCCAGCAGCTTGGCATCCCGGACAGGCTTCAATGAGCAGTTCTTC. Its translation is CASSLASRTGFNEQFF.

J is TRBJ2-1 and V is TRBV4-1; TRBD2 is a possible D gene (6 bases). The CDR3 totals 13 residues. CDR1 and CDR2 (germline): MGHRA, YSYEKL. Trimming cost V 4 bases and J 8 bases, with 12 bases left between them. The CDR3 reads CASSRGGRDEQFF. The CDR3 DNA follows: TGCGCCAGCAGCCGAGGAGGGCGGGATGAGCAGTTCTTC.

CDR3 loop: CATSRADTEAFF. In DNA form, the CDR3 reads TGTGCCACCAGCAGGGCGGACACTGAAGCTTTCTTT. V and J are TRBV15 and TRBJ1-1; D unresolved. Germline V CDR1 and CDR2: LNHNV, YYDKDF (reference sequence). This CDR3 has 12 residues. The V and J ends lost 3 bases and 3 bases respectively, with 5 bases between them.

The CDR3 reads CASSLDISTDTQYF. CDR3 coding DNA: TGTGCCAGCAGCTTGGATATTAGCACAGATACGCAGTATTTT. The V call is TRBV5-6, the J call TRBJ2-3, with D unresolved. V was shortened by 0 bases and J by 0 bases, with 5 bases between the two germline ends. The CDR3 is 14 residues long. Germline-derived CDR1 and CDR2 are SGHDT and YYEEEE.

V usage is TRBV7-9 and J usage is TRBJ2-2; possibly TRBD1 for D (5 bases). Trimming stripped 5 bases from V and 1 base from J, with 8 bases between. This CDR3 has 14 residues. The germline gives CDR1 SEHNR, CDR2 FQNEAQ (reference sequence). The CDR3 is CASSKTGNTGELFF. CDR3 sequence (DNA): TGTGCCAGCAGCAAAACAGGGAACACCGGGGAGCTGTTTTTT.

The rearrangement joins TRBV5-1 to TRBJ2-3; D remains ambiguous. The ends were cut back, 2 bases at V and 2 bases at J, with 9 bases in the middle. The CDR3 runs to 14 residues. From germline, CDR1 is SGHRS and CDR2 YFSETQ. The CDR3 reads CASSFDMYTDTQYF. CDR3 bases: TGCGCCAGCAGCTTCGACATGTACACAGATACGCAGTATTTT. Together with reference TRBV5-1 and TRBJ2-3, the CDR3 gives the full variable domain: KAGVTQTPRYLIKTRGQQVTLSCSPISGHRSVSWYQQTPGQGLQFLFEYFSETQRNKGNFPGRFSGRQFSNSRSEMNVSTLELGDSALYLCASSFDMYTDTQYFGPGTRLTVL.

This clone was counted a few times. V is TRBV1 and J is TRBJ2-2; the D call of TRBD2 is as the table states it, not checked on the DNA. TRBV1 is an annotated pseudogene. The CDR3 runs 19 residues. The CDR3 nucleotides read TGCACCAGCAGCCAAGATAGGAGTGGGCTAGCGGGGAGGACCGGGGAGCTGTTTTTT. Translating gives CTSSQDRSGLAGRTGELFF.

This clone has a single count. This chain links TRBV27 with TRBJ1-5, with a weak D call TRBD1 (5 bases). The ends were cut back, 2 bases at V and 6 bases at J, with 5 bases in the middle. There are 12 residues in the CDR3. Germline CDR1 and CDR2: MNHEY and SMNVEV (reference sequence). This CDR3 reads CASSLQGQPQHF. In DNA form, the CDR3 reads TGTGCCAGCAGTTTACAGGGTCAGCCCCAGCATTTT.

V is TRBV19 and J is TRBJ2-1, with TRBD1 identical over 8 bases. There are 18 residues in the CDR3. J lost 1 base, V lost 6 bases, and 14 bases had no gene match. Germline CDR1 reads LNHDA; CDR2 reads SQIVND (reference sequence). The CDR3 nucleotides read TGTGCCAGTAGCCTCCCCTCACAGGACAGGGCGTCCTACAATGAGCAGTTCTTC. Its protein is CASSLPSQDRASYNEQFF. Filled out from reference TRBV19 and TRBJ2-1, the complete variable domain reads DGGITQSPKYLFRKEGQNVTLSCEQNLNHDAMYWYRQDPGQGLRLIYYSQIVNDFQKGDIAEGYSVSREKKESFPLTVTSAQKNPTAFYLCASSLPSQDRASYNEQFFGPGTRLTVL.

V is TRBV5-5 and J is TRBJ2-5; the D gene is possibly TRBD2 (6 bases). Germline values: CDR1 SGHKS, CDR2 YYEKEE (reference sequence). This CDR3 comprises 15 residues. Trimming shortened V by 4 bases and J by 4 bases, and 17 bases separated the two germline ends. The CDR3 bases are TGTGCCAGCAGCCCCTGGGGTGGTAGCGGAGAGACCCAGTACTTC. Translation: CASSPWGGSGETQYF. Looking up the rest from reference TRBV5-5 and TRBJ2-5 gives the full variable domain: DAGVTQSPTHLIKTRGQQVTLRCSPISGHKSVSWYQQVLGQGPQFIFQYYEKEERGRGNFPDRFSARQFPNYSSELNVNALLLGDSALYLCASSPWGGSGETQYFGPGTRLLVL.

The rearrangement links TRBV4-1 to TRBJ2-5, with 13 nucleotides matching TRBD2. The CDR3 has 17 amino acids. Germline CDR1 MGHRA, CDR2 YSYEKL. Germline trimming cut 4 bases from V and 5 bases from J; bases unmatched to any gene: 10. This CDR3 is CASSRQTSGGSWETQYF. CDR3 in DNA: TGCGCCAGCAGCCGCCAGACTAGCGGGGGGTCATGGGAGACCCAGTACTTC.

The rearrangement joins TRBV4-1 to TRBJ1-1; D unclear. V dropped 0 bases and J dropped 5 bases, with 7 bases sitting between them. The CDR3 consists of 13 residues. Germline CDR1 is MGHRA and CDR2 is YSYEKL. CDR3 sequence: CASSQDPETEAFF. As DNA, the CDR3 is TGCGCCAGCAGCCAAGATCCGGAGACTGAAGCTTTCTTT.

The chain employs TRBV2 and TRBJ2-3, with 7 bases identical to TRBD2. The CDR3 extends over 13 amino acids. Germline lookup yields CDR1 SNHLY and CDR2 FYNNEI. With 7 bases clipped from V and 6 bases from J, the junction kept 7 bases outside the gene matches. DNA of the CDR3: TGTGCCAGCAATCGAGCGGGGCTGGATACGCAGTATTTT. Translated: CASNRAGLDTQYF.

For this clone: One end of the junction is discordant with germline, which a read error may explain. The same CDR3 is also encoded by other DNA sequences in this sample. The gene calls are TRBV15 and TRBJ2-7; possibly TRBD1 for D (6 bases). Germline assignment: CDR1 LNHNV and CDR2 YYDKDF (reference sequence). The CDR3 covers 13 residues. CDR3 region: CATSREDRYEQYF. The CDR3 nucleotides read TGTGCCACCAGCCGAGAGGACAGATACGAGCAGTACTTC. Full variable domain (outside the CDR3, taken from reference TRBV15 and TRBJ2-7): DAMVIQNPRYQVTQFGKPVTLSCSQTLNHNVMYWYQQKSSQAPKLLFHYYDKDFNNEADTPDNFQSRRPNTSFCFLDIRSPGLGDTAMYLCATSREDRYEQYFGPGTRLTVT.

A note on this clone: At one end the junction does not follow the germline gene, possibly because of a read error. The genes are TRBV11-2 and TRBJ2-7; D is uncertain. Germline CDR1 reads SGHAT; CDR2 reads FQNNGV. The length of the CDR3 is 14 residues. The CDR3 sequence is CASSLIRESYGQYF. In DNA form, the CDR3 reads TGTGCCAGCAGCCTCATCCGAGAATCCTACGGGCAGTACTTC.

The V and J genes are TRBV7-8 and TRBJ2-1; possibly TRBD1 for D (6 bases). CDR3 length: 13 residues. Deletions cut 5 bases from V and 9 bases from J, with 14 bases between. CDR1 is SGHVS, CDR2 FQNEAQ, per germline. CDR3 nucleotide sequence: TGTGCCAGCAGCCTTAACAGGGACGGTGAGCAGTTCTTC. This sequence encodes CASSLNRDGEQFF.